This is a list of T cell receptor beta chains from one sample in a study of HIV-infected patients and healthy controls. TCRdb reanalysed the 5' RACE reads using MiXCR and keeps one entry per CDR3 protein. The sample shows tens of thousands of distinct CDR3 sequences, around 17% of them seen only once. The specimen was CD4+ T cells from blood. All receptors come from a human donor in good health. The CDR3 runs from the conserved cysteine through the conserved F or W. Fields, in order: J gene, V gene, clone size, D gene, CDR3 length, CDR3 protein, CDR3 DNA. D genes are given only for firm matches. Clone size is stated in some rows and not others, as once, few, many or a class when expanded.

TRBJ1-2 | TRBV14 | few | NA | 13 | CASSRSGGYGYTF | TGTGCCAGCAGCCGTAGCGGGGGGTATGGCTACACCTTC
TRBJ1-5 | TRBV7-2 | few | NA | 13 | CASSLVDNQPQHF | TGTGCCAGCAGCTTAGTGGACAATCAGCCCCAGCATTTT
TRBJ2-3 | TRBV5-1 | few | TRBD1 | 17 | CASSLHTPGQGGDTQYF | TGCGCCAGCAGCCTCCACACACCGGGACAGGGAGGGGATACGCAGTATTTT
TRBJ1-4 | TRBV7-9 | few | TRBD1 | 13 | CATQDRVGEKLFF | TGTGCCACCCAAGACAGGGTGGGGGAAAAACTGTTTTTT
TRBJ1-5 | TRBV4-3 | NA | TRBD1 | 15 | CASSLSRQGNQPQHF | TGCGCCAGCAGCCTCTCCCGACAGGGGAATCAGCCCCAGCATTTT
TRBJ1-2 | TRBV10-3 | few | NA | 13 | CAISATAQYGYTF | TGTGCCATCAGTGCGACAGCGCAATATGGCTACACCTTC
TRBJ2-1 | TRBV11-3 | many | TRBD2 | 17 | CASSLEYFGGGDNEQFF | TGTGCCAGCAGCTTAGAGTATTTTGGCGGGGGGGACAATGAGCAGTTCTTC
TRBJ2-3 | TRBV20-1 | many | NA | 16 | CSAANRLSGSTDTQYF | TGCAGTGCCGCAAATCGACTTAGCGGTAGCACAGATACGCAGTATTTT
TRBJ1-5 | TRBV12-3/TRBV12-4 | few | TRBD1 | 13 | CASSKQGNQPQHF | TGTGCCAGCAGTAAACAGGGGAATCAGCCCCAGCATTTT
TRBJ1-2 | TRBV14 | NA | NA | 16 | CASSYIPRPGKGGYTF | TGTGCCAGCAGCTATATCCCGAGGCCGGGAAAGGGTGGCTACACCTTC
TRBJ2-1 | TRBV28 | many | NA | 15 | CASSPQTGTYNEQFF | TGTGCCAGCAGCCCTCAGACTGGTACCTACAATGAGCAGTTCTTC
TRBJ1-1 | TRBV29-1 | many | NA | 13 | CSVESPGNTEAFF | TGCAGCGTTGAATCTCCCGGGAACACTGAAGCTTTCTTT
TRBJ2-7 | TRBV14 | NA | TRBD1 | 15 | CASRPEGTATYEQYF | TGTGCCAGCAGACCCGAAGGGACAGCTACCTACGAGCAGTACTTC